This T cell receptor beta chain is from a study of early stage breast cancer tumors. Repertoires were generated with immunoSEQ multiplex PCR, while TCRdb's copy carries only in-frame clones and drops some. The sample lists tens of thousands of clones; approximately 84% were seen once. Findings and limits, study-wide: Comparing each tissue with blood distinguished tumor from normal in most of the 16 patients.

About this clone: The antigen is unknown.

J was trimmed by 4 bases and V by 1 base; bases with no gene match: 5. Germline V gene lookup returns CDR1 SGHTA and CDR2 FQGNSA. This CDR3 contains 15 residues. The chain joins TRBV7-2 to TRBJ1-1; 8 positions agree with TRBD1. The sequencing sample was made of blood. The sequence came from a person between 50 and 60 years old with breast cancer. The CDR3, as DNA: TGTGCCAGCAGCTTAGGATACAGGGGGAGCACTGAAGCTTTCTTT. As protein: CASSLGYRGSTEAFF.